What follows describes a single TCR beta chain. Time point indicated: baseline, week 1 (first vaccination visit). Treatment of the sample: pre-vaccination baseline after standard-of-care therapy. Deletions cut 4 bases from V and 0 bases from J, with 8 bases between. CDR1 PRHDT and CDR2 FYEKMQ come from the germline V gene (reference sequence). CDR3 length: 14 amino acids. The sample originates from a study of a mutant IDH1 vaccine in newly diagnosed glioma. Using immunoSEQ multiplex PCR, the repertoire was profiled, and TCRdb retains in-frame clones only, with some absent. There are around 60,000 clones in the sample; approximately 91% occur only once, and roughly 2.5% lies in the top ten.

The chain has TRBV13 and TRBJ2-3; D may be TRBD1 (5 bases). The clonotype comes from a man between 50 and 59 years old with glioma. The specimen was PBMCs, collected from a glioma patient treated with radiotherapy, temozolomide or both. The CDR3 DNA is TGTGCCAGCAGCTATGACAGAAGCACAGATACGCAGTATTTT. Translating gives CASSYDRSTDTQYF.